This T cell receptor beta chain was retrieved from a study of shared clonotypes between healthy human individuals. Study overall: In total, the donors were a couple of women and a few men aged 18 to 49. Each donor's CD4 naive and CD4 memory cells filled three plates apiece, CD8 naive two, and CD8 memory one.

The germline V and J ends were trimmed by 3 bases and 1 base, with 10 bases remaining between them. The CDR3 is 15 residues long. The germline V gene encodes CDR1 MNHEY and CDR2 SMNVEV (reference sequence). General study points: Clonotypes shared by all four donors outscored non-shared clonotypes in generation probability.

An approximately 180 ng quantity of DNA, tens of thousands of T cell genomes, went into the sorted-subset replicate PCRs. Only in-frame clones appear in the TCRdb table, and some are missing; sequencing was by immunoSEQ multiplex PCR. The sample gives about 1.1 million clones, 60% to 80% of which show up once; 0.89% is in the top ten. Points on this clone: What it binds is unknown.

The sample comprised memory CD4+ T cells from PBMCs. Subset described: CD45RA-negative fraction. The chain employs TRBV27 and TRBJ1-5; TRBD1 is a possible D gene (5 bases). The clonotype was recovered from a man between 18 and 29 years old in good health. Some clones in this sample may be carry-over from other donors' samples. The CDR3: CASSFPKGSNQPQHF. Here the CDR3 DNA reads TGTGCCAGCAGTTTCCCCAAGGGGAGCAATCAGCCCCAGCATTTT.